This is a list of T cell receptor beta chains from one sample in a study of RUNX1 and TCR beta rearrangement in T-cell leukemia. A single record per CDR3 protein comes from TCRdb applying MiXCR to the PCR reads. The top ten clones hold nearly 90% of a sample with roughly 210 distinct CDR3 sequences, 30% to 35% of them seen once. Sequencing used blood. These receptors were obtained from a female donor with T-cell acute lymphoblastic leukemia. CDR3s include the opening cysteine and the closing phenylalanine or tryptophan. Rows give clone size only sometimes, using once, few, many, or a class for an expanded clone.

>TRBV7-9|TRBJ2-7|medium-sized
CASSLYGTAYEQYF
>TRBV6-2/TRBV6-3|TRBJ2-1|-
CASRPRGDTFYNEQFF
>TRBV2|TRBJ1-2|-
CASSESPLGTFRLYGYTF
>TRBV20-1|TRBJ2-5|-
CSAVGPDRGHF
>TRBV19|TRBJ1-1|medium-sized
CASSIERPQGRVTEAFF
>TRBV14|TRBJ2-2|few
CASSQDSRAAGELFF
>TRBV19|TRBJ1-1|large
CASSTRDRGMKVGTEAFF
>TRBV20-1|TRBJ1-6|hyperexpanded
CSARDFREQGNNSPLHF
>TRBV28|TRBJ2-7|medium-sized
CASSFPTRSRMRDRDSYEQYF
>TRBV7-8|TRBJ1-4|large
CASSLVSEKLFF
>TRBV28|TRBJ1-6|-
CSRSLLDGSYNSPLHF
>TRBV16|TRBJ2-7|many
CASSSVKPGSYEQYF
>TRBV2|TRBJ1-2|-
CSSSDDPIGTVRRYGYTF
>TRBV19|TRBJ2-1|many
CASSRVTVDNEQFF
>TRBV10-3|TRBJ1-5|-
CASFLNQPQHF
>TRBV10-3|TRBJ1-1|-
CAISAGTGTPEAFF
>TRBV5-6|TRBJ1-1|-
CASSLGLLNTEAFF
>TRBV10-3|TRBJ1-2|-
CAISDGGSYYGYTF
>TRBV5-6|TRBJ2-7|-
CASSSFSRAHWAQSF
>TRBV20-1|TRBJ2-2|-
CSAREVGVGTGELFF
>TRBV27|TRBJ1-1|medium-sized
CASSPNGLWNTEAFF
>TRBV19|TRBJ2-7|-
CATRTGVDEQYF
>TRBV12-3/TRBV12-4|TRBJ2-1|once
CASGSGRANEQFF
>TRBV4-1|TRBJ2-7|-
CASSRRGRNTRYEQYF